The T cell receptor (beta chain) described here comes from a study of blood T cell repertoires in COVID-19. V was shortened by 0 bases and J by 10 bases, with 10 bases between the two germline ends. The CDR3 loop spans 13 amino acids. Germline assignment: CDR1 LGHDT and CDR2 YNNKEL (reference sequence). This clone was recorded only once. Profiling relied on immunoSEQ multiplex PCR, and the TCRdb table lists in-frame clones only, not all of them. The sample lists about 350,000 clones, approximately 86% occurring once. Input material: peripheral blood. The chain joins TRBV3-1 (or the pseudogene TRBV3-2) to TRBJ2-1, with D possibly TRBD2 on 5 matching bases. The sequence came from a woman aged 60-70 years with COVID-19, enrolled during active disease. The DNA of the CDR3 is TGTGCCAGCAGCCAAGATATAGGCGGGGAGCAGTTCTTC. Amino acid sequence: CASSQDIGGEQFF.